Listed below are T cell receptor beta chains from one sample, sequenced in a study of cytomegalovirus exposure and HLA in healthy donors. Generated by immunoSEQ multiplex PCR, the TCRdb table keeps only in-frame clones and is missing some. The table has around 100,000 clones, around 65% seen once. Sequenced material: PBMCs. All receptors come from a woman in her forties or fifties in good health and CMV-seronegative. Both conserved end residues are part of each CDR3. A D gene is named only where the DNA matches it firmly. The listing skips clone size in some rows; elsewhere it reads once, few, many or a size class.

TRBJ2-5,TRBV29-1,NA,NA,CSVVTSLVRGTQYF,TGCAGCGTTGTAACGTCGTTGGTTCGGGGGACCCAGTACTTC
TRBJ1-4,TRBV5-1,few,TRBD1,CASSPGQGSQANEKLFF,TGCGCCAGCAGCCCTGGACAGGGGAGTCAAGCTAATGAAAAACTGTTTTTT
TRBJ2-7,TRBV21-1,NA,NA,CASSKADTYYEQYF,TGTGCCAGCAGCAAAGCAGACACTTACTACGAGCAGTACTTC
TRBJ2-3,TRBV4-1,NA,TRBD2,CASSTGSGRVHQTDTQYF,TGCGCCAGCAGCACCGGTAGCGGGAGGGTGCACCAGACAGATACGCAGTATTTT
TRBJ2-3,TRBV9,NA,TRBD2,CASSATSGTDTQYF,TGTGCCAGCAGCGCGACTAGCGGCACAGATACGCAGTATTTT
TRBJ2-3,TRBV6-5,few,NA,CASSFIGGASTDTQYF,TGTGCCAGCAGTTTTATCGGAGGAGCTAGCACAGATACGCAGTATTTT
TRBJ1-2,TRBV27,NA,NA,CASSGGAYGYTF,TGTGCCAGCAGCGGAGGAGCGTATGGCTACACCTTC
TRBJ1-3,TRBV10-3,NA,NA,CAISDPRGAGNTIYF,TGTGCCATCAGTGACCCCAGGGGCGCTGGAAACACCATATATTTT
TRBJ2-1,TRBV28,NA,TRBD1,CASATDRSNEQFF,TGTGCCAGCGCCACGGACAGGAGCAATGAGCAGTTCTTC
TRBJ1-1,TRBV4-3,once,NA,CASSQGSGGTEAFF,TGCGCCAGCAGCCAAGGATCGGGGGGCACTGAAGCTTTCTTT
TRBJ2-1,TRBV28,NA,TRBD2,CASSLFVLAGVNEQFF,TGTGCCAGCAGTTTATTTGTTCTAGCGGGAGTGAATGAGCAGTTCTTC
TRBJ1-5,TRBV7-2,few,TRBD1,CATAGTGNQPQHF,TGTGCCACCGCCGGGACAGGCAATCAGCCCCAGCATTTT
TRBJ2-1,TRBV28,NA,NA,CASQGGANEQFF,TGTGCCTCTCAGGGAGGAGCGAATGAGCAGTTCTTC
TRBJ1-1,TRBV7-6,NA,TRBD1,CASSLQGGDTEAFF,TGTGCCAGCAGCTTACAGGGGGGTGACACTGAAGCTTTCTTT
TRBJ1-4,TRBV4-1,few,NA,CASSPRTASNEKLFF,TGCGCCAGCAGCCCGCGGACAGCCTCTAATGAAAAACTGTTTTTT
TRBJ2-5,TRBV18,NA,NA,CASSPMGQGQETQYF,TGTGCCAGCTCACCAATGGGGCAGGGACAAGAGACCCAGTACTTC
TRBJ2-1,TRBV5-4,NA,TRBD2,CASSLPQLAQTRNEQFF,TGTGCCAGCAGCTTGCCCCAACTAGCGCAAACCCGCAATGAGCAGTTCTTC
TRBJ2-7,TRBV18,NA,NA,CASSPGQSYEQYF,TGTGCCAGCTCACCAGGACAGTCCTACGAGCAGTACTTC
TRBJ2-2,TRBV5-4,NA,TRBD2,CASSFEGLAGAGELFF,TGTGCCAGCAGCTTCGAGGGACTAGCGGGCGCCGGGGAGCTGTTTTTT
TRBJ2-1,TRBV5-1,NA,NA,CASSLVVTEQFF,TGCGCCAGCAGCTTGGTAGTCACTGAGCAGTTCTTC
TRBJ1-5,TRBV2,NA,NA,CASRGGSESNQPQHF,TGTGCCAGCAGGGGGGGGAGTGAGAGCAATCAGCCCCAGCATTTT
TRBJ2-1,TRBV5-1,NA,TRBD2,CASSKGTSGINEQFF,TGCGCCAGCAGCAAGGGGACTAGCGGGATCAATGAGCAGTTCTTC
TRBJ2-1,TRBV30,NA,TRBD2,CAWIGSGGLGEQFF,TGTGCCTGGATTGGTAGCGGGGGGCTGGGGGAGCAGTTCTTC
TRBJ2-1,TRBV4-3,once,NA,CASSRDPGLNSYNEQFF,TGCGCCAGCAGCCGGGACCCCGGACTAAACTCCTACAATGAGCAGTTCTTC
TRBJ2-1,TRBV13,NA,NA,CASSLVLSSYNEQFF,TGTGCCAGCAGCTTAGTGTTGAGTTCCTACAATGAGCAGTTCTTC
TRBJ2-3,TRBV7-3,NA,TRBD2,CASSLKLAGTDTQYF,TGTGCCAGCAGCTTAAAACTAGCGGGCACAGATACGCAGTATTTT
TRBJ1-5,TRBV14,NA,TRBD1,CASLPRRGQNQPQHF,TGTGCCAGCCTCCCGCGCAGGGGGCAGAATCAGCCCCAGCATTTT
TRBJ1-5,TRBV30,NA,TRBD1,CAWSGGTGVSQPQHF,TGTGCCTGGAGTGGCGGGACAGGGGTTTCTCAGCCCCAGCATTTT
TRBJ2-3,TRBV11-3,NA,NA,CASSLRARAPCTDTQYF,TGTGCCAGCAGCTTAAGGGCCAGGGCCCCTTGCACAGATACGCAGTATTTT
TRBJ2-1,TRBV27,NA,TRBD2,CASSSRLAQYNEQFF,TGTGCCAGCAGTTCAAGACTAGCACAGTACAATGAGCAGTTCTTC
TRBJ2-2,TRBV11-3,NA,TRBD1,CASSLDRDRGLYGELFF,TGTGCCAGCAGCTTAGATCGGGACAGGGGACTGTACGGGGAGCTGTTTTTT
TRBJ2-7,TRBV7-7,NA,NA,CASSLNAGSYEQYF,TGTGCCAGCAGCTTAAATGCGGGATCCTACGAGCAGTACTTC
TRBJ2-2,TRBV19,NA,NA,CASGRATGELFF,TGTGCCAGCGGCAGGGCCACCGGGGAGCTGTTTTTT
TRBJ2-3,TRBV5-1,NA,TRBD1,CASSAGTGVEDTQYF,TGCGCCAGCAGCGCCGGGACAGGGGTTGAAGATACGCAGTATTTT
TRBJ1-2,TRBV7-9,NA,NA,CASSKGTDYGYTF,TGTGCCAGCAGCAAGGGGACTGACTATGGCTACACCTTC
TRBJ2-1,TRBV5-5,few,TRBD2,CASSPELAVPEQFF,TGTGCCAGCAGCCCTGAACTAGCGGTCCCTGAGCAGTTCTTC
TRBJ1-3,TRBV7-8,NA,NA,CASSLAARNTIYF,TGTGCCAGCAGCTTAGCGGCACGAAACACCATATATTTT
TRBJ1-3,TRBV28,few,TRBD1,CASSRTPGQKGNTIYF,TGTGCCAGCAGTCGAACACCGGGACAGAAGGGAAACACCATATATTTT
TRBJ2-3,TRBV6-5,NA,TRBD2,CASRYSSGKPDTQYF,TGTGCCAGCAGATACAGTAGCGGGAAACCAGATACGCAGTATTTT
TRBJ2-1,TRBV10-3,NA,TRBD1,CAINEGTGYNEQFF,TGTGCCATCAATGAGGGGACAGGTTACAATGAGCAGTTCTTC
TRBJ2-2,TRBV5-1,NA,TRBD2,CASSQNLAGNTGELFF,TGCGCCAGCAGCCAGAATCTAGCGGGAAACACCGGGGAGCTGTTTTTT
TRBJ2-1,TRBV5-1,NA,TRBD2,CASSPRGGRGEQFF,TGCGCCAGCAGCCCCCGGGGCGGGAGAGGCGAGCAGTTCTTC
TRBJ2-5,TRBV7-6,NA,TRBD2,CASSLTSGRGGGQETQYF,TGTGCCAGCAGCTTAACGTCGGGGAGAGGCGGGGGACAAGAGACCCAGTACTTC
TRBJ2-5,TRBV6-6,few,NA,CASSYSGLGETQYF,TGTGCCAGCAGTTACTCGGGACTCGGCGAGACCCAGTACTTC
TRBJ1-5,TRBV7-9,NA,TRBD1,CASSQGQGNNQPQHF,TGTGCCAGCAGCCAAGGACAGGGAAACAATCAGCCCCAGCATTTT
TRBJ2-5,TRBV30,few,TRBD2,CAWTAGAGGNQETQYF,TGTGCCTGGACTGCTGGGGCGGGGGGAAACCAAGAGACCCAGTACTTC
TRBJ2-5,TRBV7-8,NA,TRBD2,CASSYGLAGLQETQYF,TGTGCCAGCAGCTACGGACTAGCGGGGCTCCAAGAGACCCAGTACTTC
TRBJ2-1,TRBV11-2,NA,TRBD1,CASRPNLGQGAGEQFF,TGTGCCAGCAGACCAAACCTGGGACAGGGGGCTGGTGAGCAGTTCTTC